This TCR beta chain is from a study of T cells in women clearing cervical HPV infection (dated by TCRdb to the late 2010s). Concerning the study at large: The cases were 20 to 30 women with histologically confirmed HPV16-related CIN3 or worse, and 2 of those women had invasive cancers. Controls were 20 to 30 women whose single incident HPV16 infection cleared within 12 months without precancer or cancer developing. Case blood was taken at the visit when the lesion was first identified, whereas control blood was taken when infection was no longer detected. For cases, the median interval between lesion detection and blood sampling was over 130 days, with an interquartile range of about 85 to 210 days. Because only a few women had HLA typing data, the possibility that HLA type acted as a confounder could not be ruled out. This exploratory proof-of-principle case-control study, nested within the Guanacaste HPV Natural History Study in Costa Rica, compared TCR repertoires among women with different cervical HPV16 outcomes. Cases and controls were matched on year of sample collection and on age within five years. Cases had a median age of almost 35 years compared with 38 for controls, and baseline characteristics showed no significant differences between the groups. In the parent cohort, roughly 9,700 women aged 18 or older were enrolled in Guanacaste, Costa Rica, during about 1993 to 1994 and then followed for under 9 years. Quality controls consisted of five blinded duplicates per group, for a total of about 60 samples made up of roughly 50 participants and roughly 10 replicates.

The paper's findings and limits, for the study overall: The cross-sectional design could not show whether the associations came before the infection or were a result of it, and neither effector/memory subsets nor HPV-specific T cells were isolated. Because T-cell numbers per sample were unknown, differences in richness could reflect varying T-cell content rather than repertoire biology. Cases were distinguished from controls with an estimated AUC of approximately 0.79 by random forest classifiers combining richness and V gene abundances. TCR repertoire richness was significantly higher in CIN3+ cases than in controls across sequencing depths, while evenness did not differ. TRBV6-7 relative abundance was lower in cases than in controls (roughly 0.12% versus 0.17%; Bonferroni P = 0.0008).

The CDR3 holds 13 amino acids from the cysteine to the phenylalanine. The 30 bases shown cover part of the CDR3, and their frame starts at base 1. Taken from the germline V gene (reference sequence), the CDR1 and CDR2 loops are GTSNPN and SVGIG. Every participant had a single incident cervical HPV16 infection, and prevalent HPV16 infections were excluded. Cervical HPV DNA was detected with MY09/MY11 PCR, and genotyping was done with dot-blot hybridization. About 14 mL of heparinized blood were centrifuged, and the buffy coat was split into aliquots, frozen at -30 degrees C, and then kept at -80 degrees C. QIAGEN kits were used to extract genomic DNA from the buffy coat specimens. On this clone itself: Its target antigen remains unknown. The CDR3 end is not reached by the read, which stops 3 residues before it; the germline J gene fills it in.

TCR beta CDR3 regions were amplified by multiplex PCR using the immunoSEQ assay from an average of about 1,200 ng genomic DNA per sample. To correct primer bias, the assay used a complete synthetic TCR repertoire to set an amplification baseline. The amplicons were sequenced on the Illumina platform. The paper's data handling went like this. Sequences were error-corrected by clustering with frequency ratios and a modified nearest-neighbor algorithm, then analyzed in the immunoSEQ Analyzer with IMGT gene definitions. At each rarefaction depth, TCR richness and evenness were averaged across 20 rarefaction repeats, and any sample with fewer sequences than the depth was left out. Relative abundances of V, D and J genes were compared between groups using Wilcoxon rank sum tests, with FDR correction applied. For the blinded duplicates, the intraclass correlation was 95% to 96% for TCR richness and averaged approximately 76% across about 66 gene segments. Held by TCRdb, this immuneACCESS table contains in-frame sequences only and omits some clones. Under half of the omission traces to an unresolved V gene where checked; the cause of the rest is unknown. V and J calls and clone size are those listed in that table; D and trimming were worked out from the DNA. The sample table includes over 15,000 clones. The ten largest clones represent about 17% of the sample.

Sequenced: blood buffy coat. The chain links TRBV30 with TRBJ1-2; perhaps TRBD1 is the D gene, with 6 bases matching. The TCR sequence derives from a woman aged 18 to 75 with a cervical HPV16 infection that either progressed to CIN3+ or cleared (not recorded which). The covered CDR3 bases are TGTGCCTGGAACTCGATACAGGGCTACGAC. Translated, this is CAWNSIQGYD. The whole CDR3 reads CAWNSIQGYDYTF.